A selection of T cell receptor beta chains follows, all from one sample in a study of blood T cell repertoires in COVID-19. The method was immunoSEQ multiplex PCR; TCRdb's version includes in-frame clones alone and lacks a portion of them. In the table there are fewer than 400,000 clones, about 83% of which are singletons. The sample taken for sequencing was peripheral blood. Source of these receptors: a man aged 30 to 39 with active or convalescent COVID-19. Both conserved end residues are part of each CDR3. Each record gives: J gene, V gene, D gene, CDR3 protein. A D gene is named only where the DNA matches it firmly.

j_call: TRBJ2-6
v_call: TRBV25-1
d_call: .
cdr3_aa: CASSLGANVLTF

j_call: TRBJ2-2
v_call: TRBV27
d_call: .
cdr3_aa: CASTTLDSNTGELFF

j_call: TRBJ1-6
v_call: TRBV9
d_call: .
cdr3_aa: CASTPGPSNSPLHF

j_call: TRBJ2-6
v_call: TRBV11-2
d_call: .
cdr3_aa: CASSPSRVSGANVLTF

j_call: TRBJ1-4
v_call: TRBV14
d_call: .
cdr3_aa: CASSQARGTGEKLFF

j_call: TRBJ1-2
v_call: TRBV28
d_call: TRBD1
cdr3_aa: CASSFLDRGVYGYTF

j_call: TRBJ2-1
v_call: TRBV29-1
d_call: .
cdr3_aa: CSVEDLRDTEYNEQFF

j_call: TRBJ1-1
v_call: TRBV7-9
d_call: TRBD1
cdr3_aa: CASSLTTGDLLMNTEAFF

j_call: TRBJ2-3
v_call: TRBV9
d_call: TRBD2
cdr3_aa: CASSGTSGRPTDTQYF

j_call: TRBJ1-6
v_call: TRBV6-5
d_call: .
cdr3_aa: CASTSYNSPLHF

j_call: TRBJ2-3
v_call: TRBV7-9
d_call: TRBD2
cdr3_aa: CASSPTTSGVIDTQYF

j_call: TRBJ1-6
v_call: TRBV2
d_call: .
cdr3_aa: CASRTVYNSPLHF

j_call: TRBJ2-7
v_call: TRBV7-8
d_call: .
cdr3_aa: CASSARQATTGEQYF

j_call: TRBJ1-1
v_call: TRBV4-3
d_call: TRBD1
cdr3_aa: CASSQDRQGRNTEAFF

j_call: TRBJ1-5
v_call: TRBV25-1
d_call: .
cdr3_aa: CASGGFGPQHF

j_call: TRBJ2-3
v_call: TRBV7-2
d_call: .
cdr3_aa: CASSPTRSSDTQYF

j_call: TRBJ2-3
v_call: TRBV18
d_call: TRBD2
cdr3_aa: CASSPDPGRVDTQYF

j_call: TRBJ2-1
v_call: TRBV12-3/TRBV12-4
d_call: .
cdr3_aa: CASSRQPQFF